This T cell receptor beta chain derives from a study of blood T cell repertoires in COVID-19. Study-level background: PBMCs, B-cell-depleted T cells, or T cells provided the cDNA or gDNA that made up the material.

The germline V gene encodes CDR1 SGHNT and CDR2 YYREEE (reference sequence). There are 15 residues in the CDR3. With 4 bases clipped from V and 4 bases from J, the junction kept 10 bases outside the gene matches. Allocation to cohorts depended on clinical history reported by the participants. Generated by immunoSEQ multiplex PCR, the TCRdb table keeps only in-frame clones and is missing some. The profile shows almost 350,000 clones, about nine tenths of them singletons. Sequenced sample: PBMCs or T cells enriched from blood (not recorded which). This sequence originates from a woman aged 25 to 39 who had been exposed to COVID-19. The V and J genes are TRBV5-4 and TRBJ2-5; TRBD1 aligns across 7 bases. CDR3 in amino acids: CASSHPGQRRETQYF. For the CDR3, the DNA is TGTGCCAGCAGCCACCCGGGACAGCGAAGAGAGACCCAGTACTTC.